The 32 T cell receptor beta chains below were found in one sample sequenced in a study of T cells in localized non-small cell lung cancer. Data came from immunoSEQ multiplex PCR; TCRdb stores just in-frame clones and leaves some out. The data contain some 2,500 clones, over 25% of them singletons. Specimen: lung tumor tissue, collected before any cancer treatment. The receptors originated from a man aged 35 to 69 with stage II squamous cell lung carcinoma.

The sample holds a few counts of this clone. This rearrangement joins TRBV9 to TRBJ2-2, with D possibly being TRBD2 (5 bases). This CDR3 is built from 13 residues. The germline V and J ends were trimmed by 5 bases and 1 base, with 6 bases remaining between them. Germline-derived CDR1 and CDR2 are SGDLS and YYNGEE. DNA for the CDR3: TGTGCCAGCAGTCGGGGGAACACCGGGGAGCTGTTTTTT. Its translation: CASSRGNTGELFF.

V is TRBV9 and J is TRBJ1-4; 7 bases match TRBD1. Trimming took 5 bases from V and 3 from J; bases not matched to a gene: 7. CDR1 is SGDLS and CDR2 is YYNGEE in the germline V gene. This CDR3 region has 15 residues. CDR3: CASRAHRGANEKLFF. DNA for the CDR3: TGTGCCAGCAGGGCTCACAGGGGTGCTAATGAAAAACTGTTTTTT.

The chain links TRBV28 to TRBJ2-7, with TRBD2 as a possible D gene (7 bases). CDR3 length equals 14 residues. V lost 6 bases to trimming and J lost 7 bases, with 19 bases between them. Germline values: CDR1 MDHEN, CDR2 SYDVKM. CDR3 coding DNA: TGTGCCAGCAGACCCGGACAGCCCGGGGGGGAGCAGTACTTC. Its protein is CASRPGQPGGEQYF.

The CDR3 nucleotides are TGTGCCAGCAGCTCCACTTTGACAGACATCCTCTATGGCTACACCTTC. Its translation: CASSSTLTDILYGYTF. The chain combines TRBV11-3 with TRBJ1-2, with D maybe TRBD1 (5 bases). The CDR3 length is 16 residues. Germline V gives CDR1 SGHNT, CDR2 YENEEA. V was cut by 4 bases and J by 4 bases, with 19 bases left in between.

The V and J genes are TRBV11-3 and TRBJ1-3, with unresolved D. This CDR3 comprises 15 residues. Germline values: CDR1 SGHNT, CDR2 YENEEA. V was shortened by 1 base and J by 0 bases, with 7 bases between the two germline ends. The CDR3 loop is CASSLVGYSGNTIYF. The CDR3 DNA sequence: TGTGCCAGCAGCTTAGTGGGCTACTCTGGAAACACCATATATTTT.

This clone ranks as medium-sized (0.01 to 0.1%). The CDR3 is CASRSYRDYGYTF. In DNA, the CDR3 is TGTGCCAGCCGGAGCTACAGGGACTATGGCTACACCTTC. This chain links TRBV9 with TRBJ1-2; D is possibly TRBD1 (6 bases). CDR1 is SGDLS, CDR2 YYNGEE, per germline. V was shortened by 7 bases and J by 3 bases, with 13 bases between the two germline ends. The CDR3 is 13 amino acids. Using reference TRBV9 and TRBJ1-2 for the parts outside the CDR3, the full variable domain is DSGVTQTPKHLITATGQRVTLRCSPRSGDLSVYWYQQSLDQGLQFLIQYYNGEERAKGNILERFSAQQFPDLHSELNLSSLELGDSALYFCASRSYRDYGYTFGSGTRLTVV.

Sample share makes this clone large. CDR3 region: CASSLEGVGRAYNEQFF. The CDR3, as DNA: TGTGCCAGCAGCTTGGAGGGCGTCGGGAGGGCCTACAATGAGCAGTTCTTC. The rearrangement uses TRBV11-3 and TRBJ2-1, with 8 bases matching TRBD2. Looked up from germline, CDR1 is SGHNT and CDR2 is YENEEA. The CDR3 is 17 amino acids. V trimming: 3 bases; J trimming: 2 bases; junction bases outside the gene matches: 9.

The J gene is TRBJ2-5, the V gene TRBV7-4; D is uncertain. V was cut by 2 bases and J by 2 bases, with 6 bases left in between. CDR1 is SGHVT, CDR2 SQSDAQ, per germline. The CDR3 consists of 13 residues. The CDR3: CASSLNPQETQYF. The CDR3 nucleotides read TGTGCCAGCAGCTTAAACCCGCAAGAGACCCAGTACTTC. Full variable domain (missing parts from reference TRBV7-4 and TRBJ2-5): GAGVSQSPRYKVAKRGRDVALRCDSISGHVTLYWYRQTLGQGSEVLTYSQSDAQRDKSGRPSGRFSAERPERSVSTLKIQRTEQGDSAVYLCASSLNPQETQYFGPGTRLLVL.

In this sample, this clone turned up a few times. The chain carries TRBV9 and TRBJ2-7; 7 nucleotides agree with TRBD1. The CDR3 loop spans 16 amino acids. Per the germline V gene, CDR1 is SGDLS and CDR2 is YYNGEE. The V gene end was trimmed by 2 bases and the J gene end by 2 bases; junction bases not matched to a gene: 10. The CDR3 spells CASSVQGDPEPYEQYF. CDR3 DNA: TGTGCCAGCAGCGTTCAGGGGGACCCAGAACCCTACGAGCAGTACTTC.

This clone has only a few counts. The J gene is TRBJ1-1, the V gene TRBV27, with 10 nucleotides matching TRBD1. Per germline, CDR1 MNHEY and CDR2 SMNVEV (reference sequence). Trimming at V came to 6 bases and at J to 4 bases, leaving 5 bases not matched to a gene. This CDR3 has 14 residues. CDR3 DNA: TGTGCCAGCAGCATGGGACAGGGGAGCACTGAAGCTTTCTTT. It yields the protein CASSMGQGSTEAFF.

The V gene is TRBV5-1, the J gene TRBJ1-1; D not certain. CDR3 length: 14 residues. V was clipped by 0 bases and J by 0 bases, with 6 bases between them. Germline CDR1 reads SGHRS; CDR2 reads YFSETQ. CDR3 protein: CASSLDGMNTEAFF. As DNA, the CDR3 is TGCGCCAGCAGCTTGGACGGAATGAACACTGAAGCTTTCTTT. Together with reference TRBV5-1 and TRBJ1-1, the CDR3 gives the full variable domain: KAGVTQTPRYLIKTRGQQVTLSCSPISGHRSVSWYQQTPGQGLQFLFEYFSETQRNKGNFPGRFSGRQFSNSRSEMNVSTLELGDSALYLCASSLDGMNTEAFFGQGTRLTVV.

V and J are TRBV6-8 and TRBJ2-7; the D call may be TRBD1 or TRBD2 (7 bases each). The length of the CDR3 is 12 residues. Germline-derived CDR1 and CDR2 are MNHGY and SAAAGT. Trimming shortened V by 10 bases and J by 0 bases, and 10 bases separated the two germline ends. CDR3 nucleotide sequence: TGTGCCACCAGGGGGGGCTCCTACGAGCAGTACTTC. The encoded protein is CATRGGSYEQYF.

The rearrangement links TRBV10-2 to TRBJ2-3; perhaps TRBD2 as D (6 bases). The CDR3 consists of 12 residues. V was shortened by 10 bases and J by 5 bases, with 13 bases between the two germline ends. CDR1 is WSHSY, CDR2 SAAADI, per germline. The CDR3 loop is CATGDGGDTQYF. CDR3 in DNA: TGCGCCACCGGGGACGGGGGAGATACGCAGTATTTT.

The rearrangement joins TRBV7-8 to TRBJ1-1; D gene unclear. Trimming removed 3 bases from V and 2 bases from J, with 7 bases in between. Germline V lookup: CDR1 SGHVS, CDR2 FQNEAQ. The length of the CDR3 is 13 residues. CDR3 nucleotides: TGTGCCAGCAGCTTCGGGCCTAACACTGAAGCTTTCTTT. This codes for CASSFGPNTEAFF.

This chain joins TRBV28 and TRBJ2-1; D may be TRBD1 or TRBD2 (5 bases each). V lost 6 bases and J 10 bases, leaving 22 bases between the germline ends. Looked up from germline, CDR1 is MDHEN and CDR2 is SYDVKM. CDR3 length: 15 residues. In DNA, the CDR3 is TGTGCCAGCAGCACTCCTGGGGGACGAGTATGGGAGCAGTTCTTC. Translated: CASSTPGGRVWEQFF.

V and J are TRBV18 and TRBJ1-1; 9 bases map to TRBD1. This CDR3 region has 15 residues. Losses at the gene ends were 1 base for V and 2 bases for J; bases not matched to a gene: 2. Germline V CDR1 and CDR2: KGHSH, LQKENI. The CDR3 loop is CASSPQGQGNTEAFF. The DNA of the CDR3 is TGTGCCAGCTCACCACAGGGACAGGGAAACACTGAAGCTTTCTTT. Drawing the rest from reference TRBV18 and TRBJ1-1, the complete variable domain is NAGVMQNPRHLVRRRGQEARLRCSPMKGHSHVYWYRQLPEEGLKFMVYLQKENIIDESGMPKERFSAEFPKEGPSILRIQQVVRGDSAAYFCASSPQGQGNTEAFFGQGTRLTVV.

The chain's CDR3 is CAWANGWYNEQFF. CDR3 nucleotide sequence: TGTGCCTGGGCTAATGGTTGGTACAATGAGCAGTTCTTC. The chain is built from TRBV30 and TRBJ2-1; D unresolved. The CDR3 loop spans 13 amino acids. Germline V CDR1 and CDR2: GTSNPN, SVGIG (reference sequence). V was clipped by 5 bases and J by 4 bases, with 12 bases between them.

This clone was observed a handful of times. DNA of the CDR3: TGTGCCAGCAGTTACAGGGGGTACGGCACAGATACGCAGTATTTT. Protein: CASSYRGYGTDTQYF. This sequence joins TRBV6-8 and TRBJ2-3; D perhaps matches TRBD1 (6 bases). The CDR3 sequence is 15 residues long. The V end lost 2 bases, the J end lost 1 base, and 10 bases lay between the germline ends. Germline assignment: CDR1 MNHGY and CDR2 SAAAGT.

This clone came up a few times. V is TRBV12-2 and J is TRBJ2-3; no check of the table's D call, TRBD2, against the DNA was made. TRBV12-2 is flagged as a pseudogene. The CDR3 runs to 15 residues. CDR3 DNA sequence: TGTGCAAGTCGCGGTGGGAGCGGCGGGACAGATACGCAGTATTTT. Translation: CASRGGSGGTDTQYF.

This clone was observed a handful of times. The J gene is TRBJ2-1, the V gene TRBV6-1; 9 bases fit TRBD2. This CDR3 comprises 15 residues. Trimming took 1 base from V and 10 from J; bases not matched to a gene: 8. Germline CDR1 MNHNS, CDR2 SASEGT. CDR3 in DNA: TGTGCCAGCAGTGAAGGGGGGACTAGCTCTCGGGAGCAGTTCTTC. Translating gives CASSEGGTSSREQFF.

The rearrangement joins TRBV19 to TRBJ2-5; TRBD1 matches at 9 bases. Germline V gives CDR1 LNHDA, CDR2 SQIVND (reference sequence). The junction had 14 bases not matched to a gene; V was cut back by 5 bases and J by 4 bases. CDR3 length: 17 amino acids. The CDR3 loop is CASSPDRGLIGRETQYF. For the CDR3, the DNA is TGTGCCAGTAGTCCGGACAGGGGATTGATTGGACGAGAGACCCAGTACTTC.

The chain employs TRBV6-8 and TRBJ1-1, with 9 positions matching TRBD1. The trim removed 5 bases at V and 7 bases at J, leaving 8 bases unmatched. CDR1 is MNHGY and CDR2 is SAAAGT in the germline V gene. The CDR3 spans 14 residues. CDR3 loop: CASSTNPGQGEAFF. In DNA form, the CDR3 reads TGTGCCAGCAGTACAAATCCGGGACAGGGTGAAGCTTTCTTT.

This chain joins TRBV10-1 and TRBJ2-7, with D maybe TRBD2 (5 bases). Germline lookup yields CDR1 WNHNN and CDR2 SYGVQD (reference sequence). CDR3 length equals 13 residues. The V end lost 0 bases, the J end lost 6 bases, and 9 bases lay between the germline ends. The CDR3 DNA follows: TGCGCCAGCAGTGAGTCGACTCGGGGCGAGCAGTACTTC. Translated, it gives CASSESTRGEQYF.

In this sample, this clone is large. The rearrangement links TRBV6-8 to TRBJ2-7; 14 bases agree with TRBD2. The CDR3 length is 15 residues. Germline V gene lookup returns CDR1 MNHGY and CDR2 SAAAGT. Trimming cost V 4 bases and J 4 bases; bases outside gene matches: 3. The CDR3 bases are TGTGCCAGCAGTTTGGGACTAGCGGGGGTTTACGAGCAGTACTTC. It codes for CASSLGLAGVYEQYF.

Points on this clone: The junction departs from the called germline gene at one end, perhaps through a read error. The chain carries TRBV6-8 and TRBJ2-5; 15 nucleotides line up with TRBD2. The V gene's germline CDR1 is MNHGY and CDR2 SAAAGT. The CDR3 is 17 residues long. The CDR3 protein is CAISPGLAGGRQETQYF. The CDR3 DNA reads as TGTGCCATCAGTCCGGGACTAGCGGGGGGACGTCAGGAGACCCAGTACTTC.

This clone has a single count. The chain carries TRBV18 and TRBJ2-1; 8 bases match TRBD1. Germline-derived CDR1 and CDR2 are KGHSH and LQKENI. V was pared by 1 base and J by 4 bases, with 9 bases of the junction left unmatched. The CDR3 sequence is 17 residues long. In DNA form, the CDR3 reads TGTGCCAGCTCACCACAGAGGCCGGGACAGGTTTACAATGAGCAGTTCTTC. Protein sequence: CASSPQRPGQVYNEQFF.

This rearrangement joins TRBV11-3 to TRBJ2-7, with D possibly matching TRBD2 (6 bases). The V end lost 1 base, the J end lost 1 base, and 11 bases lay between the germline ends. CDR1 SGHNT and CDR2 YENEEA come from the germline V gene. There are 15 residues in the CDR3. The CDR3 reads CASSLGASASYEQYF. The CDR3 region has the DNA TGTGCCAGCAGCTTAGGAGCTAGCGCTTCCTACGAGCAGTACTTC.

This clone was counted only a few times. The V call is TRBV6-8, the J call TRBJ1-2; D ambiguous. The V and J ends lost 6 bases and 7 bases respectively, with 18 bases between them. Germline lookup yields CDR1 MNHGY and CDR2 SAAAGT. The CDR3 length is 14 residues. The CDR3 protein is CASSQDGLTGGYTF. The CDR3 bases are TGTGCCAGCAGCCAGGACGGGTTGACGGGTGGCTACACCTTC.

This clone was counted a few times. The V gene is TRBV1, the J gene TRBJ2-1; TRBD2, the D gene given by the table, was not confirmed from the DNA. TRBV1 represents a pseudogene. The CDR3 runs to 17 residues. DNA for the CDR3: TGCGCCAGCAGCCAAGCCTCACTAGCCCTCCTGTACAATGAGCAGTTCTTC. Translated, it gives CASSQASLALLYNEQFF.

The chain is built from TRBV9 and TRBJ2-7; 8 nucleotides match TRBD2. V lost 3 bases to trimming and J lost 0 bases; unmatched junction nucleotides: 8. This CDR3 comprises 16 residues. CDR1 is SGDLS and CDR2 is YYNGEE in the germline V gene. CDR3 protein: CASSAAGGTFSYEQYF. The CDR3 DNA reads as TGTGCCAGCAGCGCCGCGGGAGGCACCTTCTCCTACGAGCAGTACTTC. Supplemented by reference TRBV9 and TRBJ2-7, the full variable domain reads DSGVTQTPKHLITATGQRVTLRCSPRSGDLSVYWYQQSLDQGLQFLIQYYNGEERAKGNILERFSAQQFPDLHSELNLSSLELGDSALYFCASSAAGGTFSYEQYFGPGTRLTVT.

This chain links TRBV11-3 with TRBJ1-5, with 8 bases identical to TRBD1. The germline V gene encodes CDR1 SGHNT and CDR2 YENEEA. V dropped 6 bases and J dropped 1; count of bases not matched to a gene: 11. The CDR3 runs to 17 residues. CDR3 loop: CASSSGQGYLSNQPQHF. CDR3 nucleotides: TGTGCCAGCAGTTCCGGACAGGGATATTTAAGCAATCAGCCCCAGCATTTT. The complete variable domain, with remaining parts taken from reference TRBV11-3 and TRBJ1-5, reads EAGVVQSPRYKIIEKKQPVAFWCNPISGHNTLYWYLQNLGQGPELLIRYENEEAVDDSQLPKDRFSAERLKGVDSTLKIQPAELGDSAVYLCASSSGQGYLSNQPQHFGDGTRLSIL.

The rearrangement joins TRBV28 to TRBJ1-6; a weak D match, TRBD1 (5 bases). CDR1 MDHEN and CDR2 SYDVKM come from the germline V gene. CDR3 length: 19 amino acids. The V gene lost 2 bases and the J gene lost 8 bases, with 25 bases spanning the gap. The CDR3 DNA is TGTGCCAGCAGTTTAGTCGGGGGGTCAGGGATCGGCAAATATTCACCCCTCCACTTT. As protein: CASSLVGGSGIGKYSPLHF.